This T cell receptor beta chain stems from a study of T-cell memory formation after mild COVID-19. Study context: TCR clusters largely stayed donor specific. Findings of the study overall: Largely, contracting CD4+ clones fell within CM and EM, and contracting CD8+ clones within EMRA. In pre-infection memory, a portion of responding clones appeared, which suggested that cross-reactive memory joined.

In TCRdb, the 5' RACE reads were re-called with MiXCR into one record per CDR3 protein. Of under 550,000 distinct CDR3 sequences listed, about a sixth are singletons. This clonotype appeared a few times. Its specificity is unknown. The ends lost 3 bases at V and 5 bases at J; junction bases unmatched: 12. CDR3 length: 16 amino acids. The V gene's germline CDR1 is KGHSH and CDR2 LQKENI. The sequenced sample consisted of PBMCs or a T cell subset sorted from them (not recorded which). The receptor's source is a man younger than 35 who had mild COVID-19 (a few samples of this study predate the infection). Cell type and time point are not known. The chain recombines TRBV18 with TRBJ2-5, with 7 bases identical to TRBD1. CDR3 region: CASSPTLNRGSETQYF. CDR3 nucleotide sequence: TGTGCCAGCTCACCGACGTTAAACAGGGGCTCGGAGACCCAGTACTTC.